The 30 T cell receptor beta chains given below trace back to one sample, sequenced in a study of regulatory T cells in long-lasting Graves disease. The time point was: persistent/refractory GD, antithyroid drugs over 5 years with positive TRAb. The TCR library was prepared using RNA isolated from PBMCs. In building TCR beta libraries, iRepertoire HTBI primers were used together with Arm-PCR of CDR3 regions. MiXCR, run by TCRdb on the multiplex PCR reads, gives a single entry per CDR3 protein. Counted here are roughly 400,000 distinct CDR3 sequences, roughly 21% occurring once; the ten biggest clones make up around 15%. This specimen was peripheral blood mononuclear cells (PBMCs), taken when the disease was refractory, from a patient treated with antithyroid drugs. Source of these receptors: a female donor with Graves disease.

The chain carries TRBV30 and TRBJ1-4; D may be TRBD1 (5 bases). Trimming took off 4 bases at V and 6 bases at J, with 12 bases between the two ends. CDR3 length: 13 residues. Germline V gene sequence: CDR1 GTSNPN, CDR2 SVGIG (reference sequence). CDR3 sequence (DNA): TGTGCCTGGAATAGGGGAGGGGATGAAAAACTGTTTTTT. This codes for CAWNRGGDEKLFF.

V usage is TRBV20-1 and J usage is TRBJ2-5; 11 nucleotides agree with TRBD2. This CDR3 comprises 17 residues. Germline assignment: CDR1 DFQATT and CDR2 SNEGSKA (reference sequence). V shed 2 bases, J shed 2 bases, and the junction held 10 bases outside the gene matches. The CDR3 DNA follows: TGCAGTGCTAGACACTACCCGACTAGCGGGACTCAAGAGACCCAGTACTTC. It encodes CSARHYPTSGTQETQYF.

This clonotype appeared many times. This chain links TRBV10-1 with TRBJ2-5, with D maybe TRBD2 (6 bases). Germline-derived CDR1 and CDR2 are WNHNN and SYGVQD (reference sequence). Trimming took 3 bases from V and 4 from J, leaving 15 bases between them. This CDR3 has 15 residues. The CDR3 loop is CASSDGGEEVETQYF. Written as DNA, the CDR3 is TGCGCCAGCAGTGACGGGGGAGAGGAGGTAGAGACCCAGTACTTC.

The genes are TRBV20-1 and TRBJ2-1; no definite D call. CDR3 length equals 13 residues. V dropped 3 bases and J dropped 8 bases, with 14 bases sitting between them. Per the germline V gene, CDR1 is DFQATT and CDR2 is SNEGSKA (reference sequence). CDR3 protein: CSASSPDLHEQFF. The CDR3 DNA reads TGCAGTGCTAGTTCCCCCGACCTTCATGAGCAGTTCTTC.

This clonotype appeared a few times. This chain joins TRBV18 and TRBJ2-7; perhaps TRBD1 as D (6 bases). CDR3 size: 15 residues. Germline-derived CDR1 and CDR2 are KGHSH and LQKENI. V was clipped by 0 bases and J by 3 bases, with 12 bases between them. The DNA for the CDR3 is TGTGCCAGCTCACCACCGGGCAGGGGACGCTACGAGCAGTACTTC. Residues: CASSPPGRGRYEQYF.

A remark on this clonotype: Since the CDR3 does not end with the conserved phenylalanine or tryptophan, this likely comes from a read error. CDR3 coding DNA: TGTGCCAGCAGCCCCTCTCCGGGACACCGTCCCCTCTTAGCCAAAAACATTCAGTACTAC. This gives the protein CASSPSPGHRPLLAKNIQYY. The chain joins TRBV6-1 to TRBJ2-4, with D tentatively TRBD1 (6 bases). The ends were cut back, 6 bases at V and 0 bases at J, with 27 bases in the middle. The germline V gene encodes CDR1 MNHNS and CDR2 SASEGT. The CDR3 sequence is 20 residues long.

The chain links TRBV10-1 to TRBJ2-5; TRBD1 agrees at 7 bases. Looked up from germline, CDR1 is WNHNN and CDR2 is SYGVQD (reference sequence). This CDR3 spans 15 amino acids. The trim removed 6 bases at V and 3 bases at J, leaving 10 bases unmatched. The CDR3 reads CASSPSTGSKETQYF. CDR3 DNA: TGCGCCAGCAGCCCCTCGACAGGGTCAAAAGAGACCCAGTACTTC.

This clonotype was found a few times. The rearrangement links TRBV2 to TRBJ2-1; D possibly matches TRBD1 or TRBD2 (5 bases each). Trimming stripped 9 bases from V and 5 bases from J, with 20 bases between. Germline CDR1 and CDR2: SNHLY and FYNNEI. This CDR3 has 15 residues. DNA for the CDR3: TGTGCCAGACAAATCCGGGACCGACACAACAATGAGCAGTTCTTC. This encodes CARQIRDRHNNEQFF. Combining the CDR3 with reference TRBV2 and TRBJ2-1 gives the whole variable domain EPEVTQTPSHQVTQMGQEVILRCVPISNHLYFYWYRQILGQKVEFLVSFYNNEISEKSEIFDDQFSVERPDGSNFTLKIRSTKLEDSAMYFCARQIRDRHNNEQFFGPGTRLTVL.

J is TRBJ1-5 and V is TRBV7-9, with D possibly TRBD1 on 5 matching bases. The V gene's germline CDR1 is SEHNR and CDR2 FQNEAQ (reference sequence). V shed 1 base and J shed 3 bases, with 13 bases lying between them. This CDR3 is 16 amino acids long. This CDR3 is CASSLGSGRNNQPQHF. CDR3 DNA sequence: TGTGCCAGCAGCTTAGGGTCGGGACGGAACAATCAGCCCCAGCATTTT.

This clonotype was detected ten times or more. The gene calls are TRBV6-1 and TRBJ1-2; D perhaps matches TRBD1 (5 bases). V was trimmed by 2 bases and J by 10 bases, leaving 14 bases between them. The CDR3 spans 13 residues. Per germline, CDR1 MNHNS and CDR2 SASEGT. CDR3 residues: CASSENGQGDYTF. The CDR3 DNA reads as TGTGCCAGCAGTGAAAATGGACAAGGGGACTACACCTTC.

The J gene is TRBJ2-5, the V gene TRBV7-2; D assignment may be TRBD1 or TRBD2 (6 bases each). This CDR3 is 15 amino acids long. The V gene lost 4 bases and the J gene lost 1 base, with 13 bases spanning the gap. Germline V gene sequence: CDR1 SGHTA, CDR2 FQGNSA. CDR3 coding DNA: TGTGCCAGCAGCTCCTACGGGGGCTCCCAAGAGACCCAGTACTTC. Its protein product is CASSSYGGSQETQYF.

The gene calls are TRBV7-2 and TRBJ2-7, with 12 bases lining up with TRBD2. CDR1 SGHTA and CDR2 FQGNSA come from the germline V gene. The trim removed 5 bases at V and 3 bases at J, leaving 29 bases unmatched. The CDR3 sequence is 23 residues long. The CDR3 DNA reads TGTGCCAGCAGCCCCCGGGGAGCCGGGGGACTAGCGGGTCTTTTTATCTCTTACTACGAGCAGTACTTC. It specifies CASSPRGAGGLAGLFISYYEQYF.

This clonotype was detected many times. The chain carries TRBV5-1 and TRBJ2-7, with 7 bases that match TRBD1. This CDR3 has 16 residues. Trimming cost V 4 bases and J 6 bases; bases outside gene matches: 16. Germline CDR1 is SGHRS and CDR2 is YFSETQ. In DNA, the CDR3 is TGCGCCAGCAGCCCAAGTTTCCGGGACAGCCAGACCGAGCAGTACTTC. Translation: CASSPSFRDSQTEQYF.

This clonotype turned up a few times. This chain links TRBV19 with TRBJ2-2; 7 bases line up with TRBD2. The V and J ends lost 5 bases and 4 bases, in that order; junction bases with no gene match: 10. CDR1 and CDR2 (germline): LNHDA, SQIVND (reference sequence). There are 16 residues in the CDR3. The DNA of the CDR3 is TGTGCCAGTAGTCCGCTGACTAGCCTCGTCACCGGGGAGCTGTTTTTT. Translation gives CASSPLTSLVTGELFF.

The V and J genes are TRBV4-1 and TRBJ2-7; 12 bases are shared with TRBD2. The CDR3 sequence is 15 residues long. Trimming took 3 bases from V and 7 from J; bases not matched to a gene: 7. Germline V lookup: CDR1 MGHRA, CDR2 YSYEKL. The CDR3 spells CASSHRLAGESEQYF. CDR3 DNA sequence: TGCGCCAGCAGCCACCGACTAGCGGGAGAATCTGAGCAGTACTTC.

The genes are TRBV7-9 and TRBJ2-1, with 8 bases matching TRBD2. CDR1 and CDR2 from the germline V gene are SEHNR and FQNEAQ (reference sequence). The CDR3 covers 15 residues. Trimming removed 5 bases from V and 5 bases from J; junction bases left unmatched: 8. The CDR3 sequence: CASSPPGRGNNEQFF. CDR3 sequence (DNA): TGTGCCAGCAGCCCTCCCGGGAGGGGAAACAATGAGCAGTTCTTC.

The V call is TRBV19, the J call TRBJ2-2; D possibly uses TRBD1 or TRBD2 (6 bases each). Germline lookup yields CDR1 LNHDA and CDR2 SQIVND (reference sequence). The CDR3 has 12 residues. V gave up 8 bases and J gave up 6 bases, with 10 bases separating them. The CDR3 protein is CASAEGAGELFF. The CDR3, as DNA: TGTGCCAGTGCGGAGGGGGCCGGGGAGCTGTTTTTT.

V usage is TRBV28 and J usage is TRBJ2-3; possibly TRBD1 or TRBD2 for D (7 bases each). The V end was cut by 2 bases, the J end by 7 bases, with 22 bases between. CDR1 and CDR2 (germline): MDHEN, SYDVKM. This CDR3 comprises 17 residues. CDR3 nucleotide sequence: TGTGCCAGCAGTTTAGGGGAGGGAGCTGCGACAGGGCATACGCAGTATTTT. Translation: CASSLGEGAATGHTQYF.

This clonotype was seen many times. V usage is TRBV11-3 and J usage is TRBJ1-1, with no clear D. This CDR3 has 15 residues. The V gene's germline CDR1 is SGHNT and CDR2 YENEEA. Trimming stripped 0 bases from V and 6 bases from J, with 14 bases between. The CDR3 here is CASSLEGTGESEAFF. DNA of the CDR3: TGTGCCAGCAGCTTAGAAGGCACGGGAGAGTCTGAAGCTTTCTTT.

In the case of this clonotype: A much larger clone sits a single nucleotide away, making a read error possible. V usage is TRBV6-1 and J usage is TRBJ2-2; no reliable D call. Germline CDR1 reads MNHNS; CDR2 reads SASEGT. Trimming cost V 7 bases and J 2 bases, with 8 bases left between them. The CDR3 is 13 residues long. The CDR3 reads CASNSFNTGELFF. The CDR3 DNA sequence: TGTGCCAGCAATAGCTTTAACACCGGGGAGCTGTTTTTT.

This rearrangement joins TRBV4-1 to TRBJ1-1, with unresolved D. CDR3 size: 16 residues. Germline lookup yields CDR1 MGHRA and CDR2 YSYEKL. Trimming left V 4 bases short and J 0 bases short, with 15 bases between. The CDR3: CASSLPRTPMNTEAFF. The CDR3 DNA sequence: TGCGCCAGCAGCCTCCCCCGGACGCCGATGAACACTGAAGCTTTCTTT.

V is TRBV19 and J is TRBJ2-5; 10 bases map to TRBD1. Germline CDR1 is LNHDA and CDR2 is SQIVND (reference sequence). Trimming at V came to 5 bases and at J to 3 bases, leaving 6 bases not matched to a gene. CDR3 length equals 15 residues. This chain's CDR3 is CASSFTTGGKETQYF. The CDR3 bases are TGTGCCAGTAGTTTCACGACAGGGGGCAAAGAGACCCAGTACTTC.

The V call is TRBV28, the J call TRBJ2-1; TRBD1 is a possible D gene (6 bases). The CDR3 length is 14 residues. CDR1 and CDR2 (germline): MDHEN, SYDVKM. Deletions cut 2 bases from V and 5 bases from J, with 10 bases between. The CDR3 sequence: CASSLQQGNNEQFF. Written as DNA, the CDR3 is TGTGCCAGCAGTTTACAACAGGGAAACAATGAGCAGTTCTTC.

This clonotype appeared many times. The gene calls are TRBV15 and TRBJ2-7, with D possibly TRBD2 on 5 matching bases. Per the germline V gene, CDR1 is LNHNV and CDR2 is YYDKDF (reference sequence). With 0 bases removed from V and 0 bases from J, the gap between germline ends came to 12 bases. This CDR3 comprises 16 residues. CDR3 region: CATSRDRLGSSYEQYF. For the CDR3, the DNA is TGTGCCACCAGCAGAGATCGGCTGGGGAGCTCCTACGAGCAGTACTTC.

This clonotype was detected many times. V gene TRBV7-8 combines with J gene TRBJ1-5, with D maybe TRBD1 (5 bases). There are 16 residues in the CDR3. The germline V gene encodes CDR1 SGHVS and CDR2 FQNEAQ. V dropped 5 bases and J dropped 1 base, with 15 bases sitting between them. CDR3 DNA sequence: TGTGCCAGCAGCCGAGGGGAGCGTCTAAGCAATCAGCCCCAGCATTTT. Translation gives CASSRGERLSNQPQHF.

This chain links TRBV7-9 with TRBJ2-7, with a tentative D call TRBD1 (6 bases). The CDR3 is 17 amino acids. V gave up 2 bases and J gave up 1 base, with 18 bases separating them. Looked up from germline, CDR1 is SEHNR and CDR2 is FQNEAQ (reference sequence). In DNA, the CDR3 is TGTGCCAGCAGCTTAAGTGGTGGCGGACAGTGGTCCTACGAGCAGTACTTC. Translating it yields CASSLSGGGQWSYEQYF.

Concerning this clonotype itself: A much larger clone lies a single base off, so this may be a read error. The chain carries TRBV20-1 and TRBJ2-5; D call uncertain. The CDR3 has 12 amino acids. The germline V gene has CDR1 DFQATT and CDR2 SNEGSKA (reference sequence). CDR3 loop: CSTLRVQGTQYF. CDR3 sequence (DNA): TGCAGCACCCTACGCGTTCAAGGGACCCAGTACTTC.

The chain recombines TRBV4-1 with TRBJ1-6, with D maybe TRBD1 (5 bases). CDR3 length: 16 amino acids. V lost 1 base and J lost 8, with 15 bases in between. The V gene's germline CDR1 is MGHRA and CDR2 YSYEKL. This chain's CDR3 is CASSQVGPSNYSPLHF. The CDR3 DNA sequence: TGCGCCAGCAGCCAAGTGGGACCTTCAAATTATTCACCCCTCCACTTT.

This clonotype was seen only a few times. The V gene is TRBV10-2, the J gene TRBJ2-3; D is perhaps TRBD1 (7 bases). The germline gives CDR1 WSHSY, CDR2 SAAADI. Trimming shortened V by 10 bases and J by 0 bases, and 11 bases separated the two germline ends. The CDR3 has 13 amino acids. CDR3 in amino acids: CATGGTSTDTQYF. In DNA form, the CDR3 reads TGCGCCACAGGGGGGACCAGCACAGATACGCAGTATTTT.

This clonotype was detected many times. V and J are TRBV6-1 and TRBJ2-7; no definite D call. CDR1 is MNHNS, CDR2 SASEGT, per germline. The CDR3 totals 12 residues. The ends were cut back, 8 bases at V and 1 base at J, with 9 bases in the middle. CDR3 coding DNA: TGTGCCAGCGGGCCGGCATCCTACGAGCAGTACTTC. This sequence encodes CASGPASYEQYF.